A single T cell receptor (beta chain) is shown here with its context. The source of the sample is a study of T cells in Graves' hyperthyroidism and ophthalmopathy. TCR beta CDR3 sequences were amplified from RNA transcripts. TCR CDR3 underwent first-round RT-PCR with the HTBI primer set. One entry per CDR3 protein, called by TCRdb with MiXCR from the multiplex PCR reads. The sample records approximately 600,000 distinct CDR3 sequences, less than 25% being singletons. Sequenced sample: blood. The sequence came from a man aged 25-45 years with Graves' ophthalmopathy.

As DNA, the CDR3 is TGCAGTGCTAGAGATCTGGTGAGGGGGCAAGAGACCCAGTACTTC. It codes for CSARDLVRGQETQYF. The rearrangement joins TRBV20-1 to TRBJ2-5; D might be TRBD1 (6 bases). The V gene lost 0 bases and the J gene lost 2 bases, with 13 bases spanning the gap. The CDR3 is made up of 15 amino acids. Per germline, CDR1 DFQATT and CDR2 SNEGSKA (reference sequence).